This T cell receptor beta chain stems from a study of shared clonotypes between healthy human individuals. V was pared by 2 bases and J by 0 bases, with 8 bases between. This CDR3 has 15 residues. Germline V gene sequence: CDR1 SGHDT, CDR2 YYEEEE. This table comes from immunoSEQ multiplex PCR, and its TCRdb copy is limited to in-frame clones, with some not included. The repertoire holds about 1.1 million clones, with approximately 77% as singletons. Sequencing was done on a sample of memory CD4+ T cells from PBMCs. Subset reported: CD45RA-negative fraction. The sequence was collected from a man between 18 and 35 years old in good health. Some clones in this sample may be carry-over from other donors' samples. The chain combines TRBV5-6 with TRBJ2-2, with D uncertain. CDR3 protein: CASSFRGANTGELFF. In DNA form, the CDR3 reads TGTGCCAGCAGCTTTCGCGGAGCGAACACCGGGGAGCTGTTTTTT.